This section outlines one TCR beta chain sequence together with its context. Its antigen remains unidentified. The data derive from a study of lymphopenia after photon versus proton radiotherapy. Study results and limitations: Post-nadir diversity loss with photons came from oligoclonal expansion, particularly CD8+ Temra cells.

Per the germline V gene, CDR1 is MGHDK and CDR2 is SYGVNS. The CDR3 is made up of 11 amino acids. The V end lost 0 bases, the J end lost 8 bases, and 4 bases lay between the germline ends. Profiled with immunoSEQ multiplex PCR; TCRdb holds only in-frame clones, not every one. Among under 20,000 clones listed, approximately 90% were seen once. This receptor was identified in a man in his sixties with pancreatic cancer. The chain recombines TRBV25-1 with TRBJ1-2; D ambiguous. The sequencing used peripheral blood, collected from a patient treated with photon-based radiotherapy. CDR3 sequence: CASSEYWGYTF. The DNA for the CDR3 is TGTGCCAGCAGTGAATATTGGGGCTACACCTTC.